This is a list of T cell receptor beta chains from one sample in a study of T cell repertoires in cytomegalovirus infection. TCRdb reanalysed the reads using MiXCR and keeps one entry per CDR3 protein. The sample consists of 450,000 to 650,000 distinct CDR3 sequences, more than 25% of them appearing once. The sequencing input was PBMCs. The receptors were gathered from a human donor in good health (CMV status not recorded). Some clones in this sample may be carry-over from other donors' samples. CDR3s include the opening cysteine and the closing phenylalanine or tryptophan. The order of the fields is D gene, V gene, J gene, clone size, CDR3 DNA, CDR3 protein. The D gene is left open where the match is weak. Expanded clones are given a class, and other clones once, few, many or no size at all.

NA	TRBV11-3	TRBJ1-4	few	TGTGCCAGCAGACGGAACCAGGCAACTAATGAAAAACTGTTTTTT	CASRRNQATNEKLFF
NA	TRBV9	TRBJ2-1	few	TGTGCCAGCAGCGTAGATGGCTCTGAGCAGTTCTTC	CASSVDGSEQFF
NA	TRBV11-1	TRBJ2-7	few	TGTGCCAGCAGCGATAGACAGGTAACCTACGAGCAGTACTTC	CASSDRQVTYEQYF
TRBD1	TRBV5-1	TRBJ2-3	NA	TGCGCCAGCAGCATCGGGACAGGTAACACAGATACGCAGTATTTT	CASSIGTGNTDTQYF
NA	TRBV30	TRBJ1-1	NA	TGTGCCTGGAGTGGACCGGGGGCAGGAGCTGAAGCTTTCTTT	CAWSGPGAGAEAFF
NA	TRBV7-2	TRBJ2-5	many	TGTGCCAGCAGCTTATTCGGGAGTCGGGAGACCCAGTACTTC	CASSLFGSRETQYF
NA	TRBV2	TRBJ2-2	few	TGTGCCACCCGGGACACCGGGGAGCTGTTTTTT	CATRDTGELFF
TRBD1	TRBV10-3	TRBJ2-7	few	TGTGCCATCAGTCAAACCGGGACAGGGCGCTACGAGCAGTACTTC	CAISQTGTGRYEQYF
NA	TRBV7-6	TRBJ1-3	few	TGTGCCAGCAGCTTAACTTCTCAGGGATCCTTCACCGCCTACTCTGGAAACACCATATATTTT	CASSLTSQGSFTAYSGNTIYF
TRBD1	TRBV5-1	TRBJ1-4	NA	TGCGCCAGCAGCATAAGATTAACAGGGGGCAGTAATGAAAAACTGTTTTTT	CASSIRLTGGSNEKLFF
NA	TRBV20-1	TRBJ1-1	NA	TGCAGTGCTAGAGCTCTGACGGGGCGAACTGAAGCTTTCTTT	CSARALTGRTEAFF
NA	TRBV6-4	TRBJ2-3	few	TGTGCCAGCAGTGACCGGAGCGTAGGCGGATGCACAGATACGCAGTATTTT	CASSDRSVGGCTDTQYF
NA	TRBV28	TRBJ1-5	many	TGTGCCAGCAGTATCCAGGACGGACGATATAGCAATCAGCCCCAGCATTTT	CASSIQDGRYSNQPQHF
TRBD1	TRBV18	TRBJ2-3	NA	TGTGCCAGCTCACACGACAGGGGAGCGGCAGATACGCAGTATTTT	CASSHDRGAADTQYF
NA	TRBV7-2	TRBJ1-2	many	TGTGCCAGCACCATTCACCCGGTGAACTATGGCTACACCTTC	CASTIHPVNYGYTF
TRBD2	TRBV4-1	TRBJ2-1	NA	TGCGCCAGCAGCCAGGCTACTAGCGGGAGGGAAGGTGAGCAGTTCTTC	CASSQATSGREGEQFF
TRBD2	TRBV12-3/TRBV12-4	TRBJ2-3	NA	TGTGCCAGCGGGACGCGAGCGGGAGTGGTTTGGGATACGCAGTATTTT	CASGTRAGVVWDTQYF
NA	TRBV7-3	TRBJ1-1	NA	TGTGCCAGCAGCGTTACTCAGGGTTCCGAAGCTTTCTTT	CASSVTQGSEAFF
NA	TRBV18	TRBJ2-2	NA	TGTGCCAGCTCCCGACTAGACGCGAACACCGGGGAGCTGTTTTTT	CASSRLDANTGELFF
TRBD1	TRBV7-2	TRBJ1-2	few	TGTGCCAGCAGCTTAAGGCAGGGGGCTGAGTATGGCTACACCTTC	CASSLRQGAEYGYTF
NA	TRBV20-1	TRBJ2-3	NA	TGCAGTGCTAGGGACAGAGTCACAGATACGCAGTATTTT	CSARDRVTDTQYF
NA	TRBV6-1	TRBJ1-2	NA	TGTGCCAGCAGCTTAACGGCGTGGGGCGACTATGGCTACACCTTC	CASSLTAWGDYGYTF
NA	TRBV24-1	TRBJ1-1	NA	TGTGCCACCAGTGATCGAACAGGGAAGTGGCCTCGGATTGACGCTGAAGCTTTCTTT	CATSDRTGKWPRIDAEAFF
NA	TRBV7-2	TRBJ2-7	many	TGTGCCAGCAGCCCTGGGCAGGGCCCCGAGCAGTACTTC	CASSPGQGPEQYF
NA	TRBV7-2	TRBJ1-5	many	TGTGCCAGCAGCTCCCCAGAACAGCCCCAGCATTTT	CASSSPEQPQHF
NA	TRBV29-1	TRBJ2-5	NA	TGCAGCGTTGAACTACAGGGACGTCAAGAGACCCAGTACTTC	CSVELQGRQETQYF
NA	TRBV7-2	TRBJ2-1	NA	TGTGCCAGCAGCTTAGCAAATGAGGACAATGAGCAGTTCTTC	CASSLANEDNEQFF
TRBD1	TRBV4-2	TRBJ2-7	few	TGTGCCAGCAGCCTCCAGACAGGGAATCCTGACGAGCAGTACTTC	CASSLQTGNPDEQYF
TRBD1	TRBV11-1	TRBJ2-2	few	TGTGCCAGCAGCTTTACAGGGGGCAACGGGGAGCTGTTTTTT	CASSFTGGNGELFF
TRBD2	TRBV5-1	TRBJ2-1	NA	TGCGCCAGCACCTTTGAGGCTAGCGGGAGTATTTCCTACAATGAGCAGTTCTTC	CASTFEASGSISYNEQFF
TRBD2	TRBV11-3	TRBJ2-1	NA	TGTGCCAGCAGCTTAGGAACAGGACTAGTGTTCTACAATGAGCAGTTCTTC	CASSLGTGLVFYNEQFF
NA	TRBV7-2	TRBJ1-3	few	TGTGCCAGCAGCTTAGAGGGGGGGTACACCATATATTTT	CASSLEGGYTIYF
NA	TRBV28	TRBJ2-7	NA	TGTGCCAGCAGTCCCTACGCCGGAACCTACGAGCAGTACTTC	CASSPYAGTYEQYF
NA	TRBV12-3/TRBV12-4	TRBJ1-2	NA	TGTGCCAGCAGCCGAGGATTTGGCTACACCTTC	CASSRGFGYTF